Shown below are 13 T cell receptor beta chains from a single sample sequenced in a study of blood T cell repertoires in COVID-19. Method: immunoSEQ multiplex PCR; TCRdb's copy keeps in-frame clones and lacks some. The table lists 140,000 to 150,000 clones, roughly 86% of them singletons, with approximately 14% in the top ten. Sequences were obtained from peripheral blood. Every receptor here comes from a human donor with acute or convalescent COVID-19. The donor label of this sample is uncertain.

This clone came up once. The chain recombines TRBV15 with TRBJ2-2; 7 nucleotides match TRBD1. The V segment lost 1 base and the J segment 5 bases; nucleotides outside the gene matches: 4. Germline V gene lookup returns CDR1 LNHNV and CDR2 YYDKDF (reference sequence). The CDR3 covers 15 residues. Written as DNA, the CDR3 is TGTGCCACCAGCAGAGGGGGACAGAAGACCGGGGAGCTGTTTTTT. It yields the protein CATSRGGQKTGELFF.

This clone was detected only a few times. The V gene is TRBV9, the J gene TRBJ2-5; the D gene is possibly TRBD1 (6 bases). CDR1 is SGDLS, CDR2 YYNGEE, per germline. CDR3 length: 14 residues. The V end was cut by 3 bases, the J end by 5 bases, with 14 bases between. The CDR3 sequence is CASSDDRLGETQYF. The DNA of the CDR3 is TGTGCCAGCAGCGATGACAGGCTGGGGGAGACCCAGTACTTC.

This clone came up a few times. V and J are TRBV30 and TRBJ1-5; TRBD1 matches at 9 bases. CDR3 size: 14 residues. Germline loops: CDR1 GTSNPN, CDR2 SVGIG (reference sequence). J was trimmed by 7 bases and V by 2 bases; bases with no gene match: 6. CDR3 region: CAWSTTGGTQPQHF. The CDR3 DNA is TGTGCCTGGAGTACAACAGGGGGCACGCAGCCCCAGCATTTT.

The chain uses TRBV3-1 (or the pseudogene TRBV3-2) and TRBJ2-7; TRBD1 agrees at 9 bases. Losses at the gene ends were 1 base for V and 2 bases for J; bases not matched to a gene: 9. The CDR3 totals 17 residues. The V gene's germline CDR1 is LGHDT and CDR2 YNNKEL (reference sequence). In DNA, the CDR3 is TGTGCCAGCAGCCAAGTTCAGCCCGGGACAGGGCCCTACGAGCAGTACTTC. Amino acids: CASSQVQPGTGPYEQYF.

V usage is TRBV30 and J usage is TRBJ2-3; tentatively, D is TRBD1 (5 bases). V lost 2 bases and J lost 3, with 9 bases in between. Per the germline V gene, CDR1 is GTSNPN and CDR2 is SVGIG (reference sequence). This CDR3 region has 13 residues. Here the CDR3 reads CAWSLDRTDTQYF. The CDR3 DNA sequence: TGTGCCTGGAGTCTAGACAGAACAGATACGCAGTATTTT.

The chain joins TRBV5-5 to TRBJ1-2; a possible D gene is TRBD1 (5 bases). Trimming stripped 3 bases from V and 2 bases from J, with 8 bases between. The CDR3 has 13 amino acids. Germline values: CDR1 SGHKS, CDR2 YYEKEE (reference sequence). For the CDR3, the DNA is TGTGCCAGCAGCTCCGGGGGAAACTATGGCTACACCTTC. The encoded protein is CASSSGGNYGYTF.

The CDR3 DNA reads TGCGCCAGCAGCTCAAGACTTTCCGGACTAGCGGGTGAAATCTACGAGCAGTACTTC. Translation gives CASSSRLSGLAGEIYEQYF. J is TRBJ2-7 and V is TRBV4-1, with 11 bases fitting TRBD2. Germline CDR1 reads MGHRA; CDR2 reads YSYEKL. V was pared by 5 bases and J by 3 bases, with 18 bases of the junction left unmatched. The CDR3 loop spans 19 amino acids.

A remark on this clone: In the same sample, other DNA sequences code for this CDR3. This chain links TRBV20-1 with TRBJ1-2; D is uncertain. Trimming removed 3 bases from V and 2 bases from J, with 4 bases in between. Germline V gene lookup returns CDR1 DFQATT and CDR2 SNEGSKA (reference sequence). CDR3 length equals 11 residues. The CDR3 DNA is TGCAGTGCTAGCCCGAACTATGGCTACACCTTC. This translates into CSASPNYGYTF.

The chain links TRBV18 to TRBJ1-1; TRBD1 matches at 8 bases. The J segment lost 2 bases and the V segment lost 6 bases, leaving 11 bases of the junction unmatched. CDR1 is KGHSH, CDR2 LQKENI, per germline. This CDR3 is built from 16 residues. The CDR3 protein is CASSPGTGHLNTEAFF. The CDR3 region has the DNA TGTGCCAGCTCTCCCGGGACAGGACACCTAAACACTGAAGCTTTCTTT.

The gene calls are TRBV3-1 (or the pseudogene TRBV3-2) and TRBJ2-2; TRBD1 agrees at 8 bases. Germline V gene sequence: CDR1 LGHDT, CDR2 YNNKEL (reference sequence). V was pared by 4 bases and J by 6 bases, with 10 bases of the junction left unmatched. The length of the CDR3 is 16 residues. Here the CDR3 reads CASSRLETGASGELFF. CDR3 sequence (DNA): TGTGCCAGCAGCCGGTTGGAGACAGGGGCTTCCGGGGAGCTGTTTTTT.

The chain combines TRBV6-4 with TRBJ1-4, with unresolved D. The CDR3 is 12 residues long. V dropped 8 bases and J dropped 8 bases, with 12 bases sitting between them. In germline, CDR1 is MRHNA, CDR2 SNTAGT. The CDR3 DNA is TGTGCCAGCCCCACCGGAGGCGAAAAACTGTTTTTT. It is translated as CASPTGGEKLFF.

The chain couples TRBV3-1 (or the pseudogene TRBV3-2) to TRBJ1-1; D is possibly TRBD1 (6 bases). CDR1 is LGHDT and CDR2 is YNNKEL in the germline V gene (reference sequence). Trimming pared 3 bases from V and 8 bases from J, leaving 13 bases between. CDR3 length equals 13 residues. CDR3 amino acids: CASSQTNTGEAFF. CDR3 bases: TGTGCCAGCAGCCAGACCAACACAGGGGAAGCTTTCTTT.

The chain joins TRBV7-3 to TRBJ1-2, with D possibly matching TRBD1 (6 bases). The V gene's germline CDR1 is SGHTA and CDR2 FQGTGA. This CDR3 comprises 15 residues. V was shortened by 5 bases and J by 6 bases, with 19 bases between the two germline ends. Written as DNA, the CDR3 is TGTGCCAGCAGCCCAAACCACCGGGACACCCATGGCTACACCTTC. Translation gives CASSPNHRDTHGYTF.